A selection of T cell receptor beta chains follows, all from one sample in a study of patients and donors after allogeneic stem cell transplantation. TCRdb passed the RT-PCR reads through MiXCR, listing each CDR3 protein once. The data contain 85,000 to 90,000 distinct CDR3 sequences, 48% of them singletons. Source material: blood, either unsorted or a sorted T cell fraction (not recorded which). The receptors derive from a human donor who was either an allogeneic HSCT recipient or a stem cell or donor lymphocyte infusion donor (not recorded which). It is not recorded whose cells these are; they may come from a transplant donor. CDR3s include the opening cysteine and the closing phenylalanine or tryptophan.

TRBJ1-5	TRBV6-2/TRBV6-3	CASSYRQGLDQPQHF
TRBJ1-5	TRBV10-3	CAISETRDSNQPQHF
TRBJ1-4	TRBV3-1	CASSQNLRATNEKLFF
TRBJ1-2	TRBV7-2	CASSLSRDGGYTF
TRBJ1-1	TRBV4-3	CASSLHWRGNTEAFF
TRBJ1-5	TRBV28	CASSQTGANQPQHF
TRBJ1-1	TRBV18	CASSPRVTDTEAFF
TRBJ1-2	TRBV21-1	CASSSIEDKSNYGYTF
TRBJ1-4	TRBV7-9	CASSPIGGMREKLFF
TRBJ1-1	TRBV5-1	CASSRNGMNTEAFF
TRBJ1-4	TRBV11-2	CASSSSPATNEKLFF
TRBJ1-1	TRBV29-1	CSVEPLRGTEAFF
TRBJ1-6	TRBV27	CASSLLAPRISENSPLHF
TRBJ1-1	TRBV20-1	CSARDFIVQNTEAFF
TRBJ1-6	TRBV27	CASSLTSNSPLHF
TRBJ1-2	TRBV12-3/TRBV12-4	CASSLYQDFNYGYTF
TRBJ1-1	TRBV20-1	CSALGQGSSMNTEAFF
TRBJ1-2	TRBV18	CASSRGQIYGYTF
TRBJ1-3	TRBV27	CASSSTGQGYRNTIYF
TRBJ1-2	TRBV12-3/TRBV12-4	CASSPPDYGYTF
TRBJ1-5	TRBV6-5	CASTTGFSQPQHF
TRBJ2-7	TRBV29-1	CSAAQYYEQYF
TRBJ1-2	TRBV29-1	CSVGGAEGYTF
TRBJ1-2	TRBV4-3	CASSQRRDRANYGYTF
TRBJ2-3	TRBV9	CASSVGGAVTDTQYF
TRBJ1-3	TRBV5-6	CASSRGTAGNTIYF
TRBJ1-3	TRBV7-2	CASSARQGDSGNTIYF
TRBJ1-6	TRBV7-8	CASRVGGIGTLPNSPLHF
TRBJ1-6	TRBV7-3	CASLRGDSYNSPLHF
TRBJ2-1	TRBV7-6	CASSRGLNNEQFF
TRBJ1-2	TRBV28	CASSQLSYGYTF
TRBJ1-1	TRBV7-3	CASSLNITEAFF
TRBJ1-1	TRBV30	CACLITEAFF
TRBJ1-1	TRBV20-1	CSEDRVQTEAFF
TRBJ1-2	TRBV28	CASSHGTGGSYGYTF
TRBJ2-1	TRBV28	CASSLGLAGELSYNEQFF
TRBJ1-6	TRBV7-9	CASSLGGHADSPLHF
TRBJ1-1	TRBV4-1	CASSRGRGGTEAFF
TRBJ1-1	TRBV14	CASSPGRGTEAFF
TRBJ1-2	TRBV12-3/TRBV12-4	CASTVDGGYTF
TRBJ2-2	TRBV12-3/TRBV12-4	CASHERAGTIVTGELFF
TRBJ1-6	TRBV5-1	CASSGGTATPGNSPLHF
TRBJ1-4	TRBV4-3	CASSHTGESGKLFF
TRBJ2-1	TRBV6-2/TRBV6-3	CASSSRQGSSYNEQFF